The TCR beta chain under discussion was sequenced for a study of beta chain features in type 1 diabetes listed by TCRdb under 2018. Regarding the research as a whole: Mean age, gender distribution, total cell number and subset yield were not different between patients and healthy donors. In the study, recently diagnosed type 1 diabetes patients and matched healthy donors were compared on the TCRB repertoires of their sorted circulating CD4+ T cell subsets. Whereas all 30 or so donors provided naive and central memory subsets, regulatory and stem cell-like memory subsets were isolated from just 8 patients and roughly eight healthy donors. A total of 107,917,701 sorted cells were examined across all samples, and the number of cells per subset was strongly correlated with RNA yield. What the study reported, not specific to this receptor: Naive, central memory and regulatory TCRB repertoires appeared to be more similar among patients than among healthy donors. Fewer insertions and more nucleotide deletions at VDJ recombination sites were observed in patients with type 1 diabetes, implying thymic rearrangement abnormalities. Because the HLA sub-analyses included only small numbers of individuals, any influence of HLA type on TCRB rearrangement was left unresolved. PCR might favor shorter templates, but patient and control samples were amplified and corrected together, so any skew would affect both groups equally. Because cDNA rather than genomic DNA was sequenced, highly expressing activated cells could have been over-represented, although no difference in activation and CD3 levels was found between groups. In all four CD4+ subsets, TCRB CDR3 length was moderately but significantly shorter in type 1 diabetes patients.

The High Capacity cDNA Reverse Transcription Kit was used to reverse transcribe all of the isolated RNA, meaning that expressed TCRB transcripts were what got sequenced. Naive, central memory and regulatory T cell samples underwent deep immunoSEQ sequencing, averaging approximately 3.5 million total reads per sample. Sorted cells were lysed in RLT buffer, and RNA was extracted using DNase-treated RNeasy Micro or Mini kits according to cell number. To prevent cross-contamination, each cell subset was processed individually, whereas patient and healthy donor samples were processed jointly. The immunoSEQ multiplex PCR was used to amplify TCRB sequences from cDNA, yielding 87-bp fragments that span the CDR3 region. Amplicons were sequenced on the Illumina HiSeq platform. The authors' analysis ran thus. PCR bias was corrected computationally using synthetic template baselines, and reads within Hamming distance 2 were collapsed, with unmergeable singletons discarded. By aligning reads against IMGT, V, D and J genes, CDR3 length, and insertions or deletions at six rearrangement sites were assigned. Within each subset, clonotype counts were normalized to the number of sorted cells before true diversity and Gini coefficients were calculated with the tcR R package. The overlap coefficient, calculated on TCRB nucleotide sequences, was used to measure repertoire sharing. Out-of-frame TCRB sequences from naive cells were analyzed to stand in for the pre-selection repertoire. This is the immuneACCESS table as TCRdb keeps it, with only in-frame sequences that have V and J called. A part of the clones is gone; compared with another copy, unresolved V genes explain less than half, and the rest is unexplained. That table gives V, J and clone size, and the DNA gave D and trimming. The sample yields 400,000 or so clones; 10% to 15% were counted once. In total, the top ten clones hold 0.0095% to 0.012% of the sample.

Sequences LGHNA (CDR1) and YSLEER (CDR2) are obtained from the germline V gene. The CDR3 starts with the cysteine, ends with the phenylalanine, and has 15 residues. Only the CDR3 DNA stays, 45 bases, in frame from base 1. The V and J ends are trimmed by 0 bases and 4 bases, leaving 12 bases between them. About this clone: The antigen it binds to is not known. No per-base quality is available; no much larger clone lies one base away.

Each donor gave one peripheral blood draw, roughly 110 mL on average, collected into heparinised tubes. A BD FACSAria II and a panel including CD45RO, CCR7, CD25, CD127, CD95 and CD27 were used to sort naive, central memory, regulatory and stem cell-like memory CD4+ T cells. Every sorted population had a purity above 95%. PBMCs were isolated right away by Lymphoprep density gradient centrifugation and were stained directly, without culture. So that batch effects would be minimized, each experiment stained and sorted samples in pairs, pairing one healthy donor with one patient. This TCR derives from a woman in her late teens or twenties with type 1 diabetes. In this chain, TRBV4-3 is recombined with TRBJ1-2; the D gene is perhaps TRBD1, from 5 matching bases. Sequencing was carried out using naive CD4+ T cells from blood. The sample's cell subset or site label, in plain terms: true naive CD4+ T cells. The base sequence is TGCGCCAGCAGCCAAGATTTGGGACTACTCTATGGCTACACCTTC. Its protein reads: CASSQDLGLLYGYTF.